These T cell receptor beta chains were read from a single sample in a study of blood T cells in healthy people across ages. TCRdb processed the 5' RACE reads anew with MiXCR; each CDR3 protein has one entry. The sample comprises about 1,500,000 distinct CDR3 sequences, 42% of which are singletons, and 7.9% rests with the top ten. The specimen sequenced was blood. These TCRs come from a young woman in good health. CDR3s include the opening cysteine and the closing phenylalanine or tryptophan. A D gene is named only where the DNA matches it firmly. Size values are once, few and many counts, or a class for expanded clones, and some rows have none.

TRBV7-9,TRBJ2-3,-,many,CASSASSLALHTQYF,TGTGCCAGCAGCGCCTCCTCCCTAGCCCTACATACGCAGTATTTT
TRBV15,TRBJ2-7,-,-,CATSRERGAPYEQYF,TGTGCCACCAGCAGAGAAAGGGGGGCTCCCTACGAGCAGTACTTC
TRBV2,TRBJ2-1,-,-,CASTFGTPAYEQFF,TGTGCCAGCACCTTCGGGACACCAGCCTACGAGCAGTTCTTC
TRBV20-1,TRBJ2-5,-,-,CSARGKAETQYF,TGCAGTGCTAGGGGGAAGGCAGAGACCCAGTACTTC
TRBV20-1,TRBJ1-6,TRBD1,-,CSAHPRTGEWTPLHF,TGCAGTGCTCATCCCCGGACAGGGGAGTGGACACCCCTCCACTTT
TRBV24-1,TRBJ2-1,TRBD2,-,CATSAGTSGKLYNEQFF,TGTGCCACCAGTGCTGGGACTAGCGGGAAACTCTACAATGAGCAGTTCTTC
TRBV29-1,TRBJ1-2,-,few,CSVVGSQGYTF,TGCAGCGTTGTGGGGTCCCAGGGCTACACCTTC
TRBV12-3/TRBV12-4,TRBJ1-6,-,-,CASTITSTGRPLHF,TGTGCCAGCACCATTACCTCTACGGGACGACCCCTCCACTTT
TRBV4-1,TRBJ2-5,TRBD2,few,CASSQTGLGEGTQYF,TGCGCCAGCAGCCAAACGGGACTAGGGGAGGGGACCCAGTACTTC
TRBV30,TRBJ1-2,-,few,CAWRPRDLGIGYTF,TGTGCCTGGAGACCTCGGGACCTAGGTATAGGCTACACCTTC
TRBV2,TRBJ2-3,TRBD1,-,CASRGQGALDTQYF,TGTGCCAGCAGGGGACAGGGGGCACTCGATACGCAGTATTTT
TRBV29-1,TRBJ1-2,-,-,CSAGGRWAYTF,TGCAGCGCGGGGGGCAGGTGGGCCTACACCTTC
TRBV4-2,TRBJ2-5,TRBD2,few,CASSYRLAGASMETQYF,TGTGCCAGCAGCTATCGACTAGCGGGAGCGAGTATGGAGACCCAGTACTTC
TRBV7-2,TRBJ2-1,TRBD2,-,CASSLDLAGGGRNEQFF,TGTGCCAGCAGCTTAGATCTAGCGGGAGGTGGACGCAATGAGCAGTTCTTC
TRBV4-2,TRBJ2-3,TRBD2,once,CASSQDPQRGVDTRYF,TGTGCCAGCAGCCAAGATCCCCAGCGGGGGGTAGATACGCGGTATTTT
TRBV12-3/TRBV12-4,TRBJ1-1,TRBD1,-,CASHGTGFTDTEAFF,TGTGCCAGCCATGGGACAGGGTTTACAGACACTGAAGCTTTCTTT
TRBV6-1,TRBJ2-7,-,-,CASSEFDGAYEQYF,TGTGCCAGCAGTGAGTTCGACGGAGCCTACGAGCAGTACTTC
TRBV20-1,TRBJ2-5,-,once,CSARYGQETQYF,TGCAGTGCCAGATACGGCCAAGAGACCCAGTACTTC
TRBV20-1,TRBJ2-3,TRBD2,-,CSARTRGGRGTDTQYF,TGCAGTGCTAGAACCCGCGGCGGGAGGGGCACAGATACGCAGTATTTT
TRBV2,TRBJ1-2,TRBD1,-,CASNAGTGGRARGDTF,TGTGCCAGCAACGCCGGGACAGGGGGCCGGGCCCGGGGAGACACCTTC